This TCR beta chain was recorded in a study of tumor and adjacent non-tumor tissue in lung cancer. The library came from three nested PCR rounds adapted from ARM-PCR protocols. Each CDR3 protein is one row after TCRdb ran MiXCR on the multiplex PCR reads. The sample shows roughly 93,000 distinct CDR3 sequences, just over 65% of them seen only once. No cell sorting was done before RNA was extracted from the tissue. This clonotype was seen only once. Specimen: lung tumor tissue. This receptor was obtained from a man in his sixties with non-small cell lung cancer.

The CDR3 sequence: CASSRGGEGSRNTIYF. The CDR3 DNA reads as TGCGCCAGCAGCCGCGGGGGTGAGGGAAGCCGAAACACCATATATTTT. The chain couples TRBV5-1 to TRBJ1-3, with D possibly being TRBD1 (5 bases). The ends were cut back, 4 bases at V and 5 bases at J, with 19 bases in the middle. Germline assignment: CDR1 SGHRS and CDR2 YFSETQ. This CDR3 is built from 16 residues.